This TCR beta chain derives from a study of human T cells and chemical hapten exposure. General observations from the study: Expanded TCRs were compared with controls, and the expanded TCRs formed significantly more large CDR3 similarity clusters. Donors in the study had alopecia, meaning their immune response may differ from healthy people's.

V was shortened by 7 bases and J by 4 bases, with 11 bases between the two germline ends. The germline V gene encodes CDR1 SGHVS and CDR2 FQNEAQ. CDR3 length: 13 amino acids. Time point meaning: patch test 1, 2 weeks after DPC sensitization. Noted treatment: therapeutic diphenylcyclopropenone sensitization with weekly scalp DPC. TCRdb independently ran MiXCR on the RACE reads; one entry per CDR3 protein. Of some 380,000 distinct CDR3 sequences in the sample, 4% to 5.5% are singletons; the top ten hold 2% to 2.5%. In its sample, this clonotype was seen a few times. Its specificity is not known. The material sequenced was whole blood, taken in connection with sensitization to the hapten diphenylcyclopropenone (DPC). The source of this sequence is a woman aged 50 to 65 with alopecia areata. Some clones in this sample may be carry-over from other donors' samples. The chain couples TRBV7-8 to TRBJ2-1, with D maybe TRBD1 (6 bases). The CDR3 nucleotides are TGTGCCAGCACCCGGACAGAATACAATGAGCAGTTCTTC. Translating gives CASTRTEYNEQFF.